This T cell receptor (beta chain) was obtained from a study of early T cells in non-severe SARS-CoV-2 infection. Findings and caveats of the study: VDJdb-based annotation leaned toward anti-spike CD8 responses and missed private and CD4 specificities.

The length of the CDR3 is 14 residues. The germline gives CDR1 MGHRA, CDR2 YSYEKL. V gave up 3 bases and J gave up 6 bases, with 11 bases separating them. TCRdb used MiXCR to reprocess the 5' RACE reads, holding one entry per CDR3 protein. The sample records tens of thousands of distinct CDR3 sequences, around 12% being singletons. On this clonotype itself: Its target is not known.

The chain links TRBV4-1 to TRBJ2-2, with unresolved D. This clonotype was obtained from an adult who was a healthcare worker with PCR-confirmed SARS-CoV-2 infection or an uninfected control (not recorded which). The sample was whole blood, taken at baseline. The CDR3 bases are TGCGCCAGCAGCCAGGCGTTTGTCGCCGGGGAGCTGTTTTTT. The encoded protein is CASSQAFVAGELFF.